A selection of T cell receptor beta chains follows, all from one sample in a study of vaccination effects on CD4 cells after COVID-19. Their specific antigens are unknown. TCRdb keeps only in-frame clones here, not all; method: immunoSEQ multiplex PCR. This sample has tens of thousands of clones; over 75% occur once, and the top ten carry more than 2%. The sample in question was CD4+ T cells from PBMCs cultured without peptide, obtained after COVID-19 vaccination. Every receptor here comes from a human donor who received a COVID-19 vaccine. The CDR3 runs from the conserved cysteine through the conserved F or W. A D gene is named only where the DNA matches it firmly. Clone size is shown for a subset of rows, as once, few, many or a class of expanded clone.

CDR3 DNA: TGTGCCAGCACCGGGGACTTTGCGAACACCGGGGAGCTGTTTTTT; CDR3 protein: CASTGDFANTGELFF; clone size: once; D gene: .; J gene: TRBJ2-2; V gene: TRBV6-5
CDR3 DNA: TGCGCCAGCAGCTTGGAGGGGCGGAACACCGGGGAGCTGTTTTTT; CDR3 protein: CASSLEGRNTGELFF; clone size: few; D gene: .; J gene: TRBJ2-2; V gene: TRBV5-1
CDR3 DNA: TGTGCCAGCAGCGTAGATGGTGGCTATGGCTACACCTTC; CDR3 protein: CASSVDGGYGYTF; clone size: few; D gene: .; J gene: TRBJ1-2; V gene: TRBV9
CDR3 DNA: TGTGCCAGCAGCTTACCCGACGGGTCGATTGAAGCTTTCTTT; CDR3 protein: CASSLPDGSIEAFF; clone size: .; D gene: .; J gene: TRBJ1-1; V gene: TRBV7-9
CDR3 DNA: TGCGCCAGCAGCGTTCAGGGGCGGACCGGGGAGCTGTTTTTT; CDR3 protein: CASSVQGRTGELFF; clone size: .; D gene: .; J gene: TRBJ2-2; V gene: TRBV5-1
CDR3 DNA: TGTGCCAGCAGCTTTTATCCGGGACAGGGGATTCAGCCCCAGCATTTT; CDR3 protein: CASSFYPGQGIQPQHF; clone size: .; D gene: TRBD1; J gene: TRBJ1-5; V gene: TRBV5-6
CDR3 DNA: TGCAGCGCCGCGCCCGGGACAGGGGGAAATGAAAAACTGTTTTTT; CDR3 protein: CSAAPGTGGNEKLFF; clone size: .; D gene: TRBD1; J gene: TRBJ1-4; V gene: TRBV29-1
CDR3 DNA: TGTGCCAGCAGCCCCATCATGGGGTTAGAGACCCAGTACTTC; CDR3 protein: CASSPIMGLETQYF; clone size: .; D gene: .; J gene: TRBJ2-5; V gene: TRBV13
CDR3 DNA: TGCGCCAGCAGCCAAGATCTAGGGAAGAAGGACTATGGCTACACCTTC; CDR3 protein: CASSQDLGKKDYGYTF; clone size: few; D gene: .; J gene: TRBJ1-2; V gene: TRBV4-1
CDR3 DNA: TGCGCCAGCAGCCAAGAACTGTCCAGCTCGCCACAATTTTATAACTATGGCTACACCTTC; CDR3 protein: CASSQELSSSPQFYNYGYTF; clone size: .; D gene: .; J gene: TRBJ1-2; V gene: TRBV4-3
CDR3 DNA: TGTGCCAGCAGCGTAGCTCTACTCTCAGCGGGGAGCGGCAATGAGCAGTTCTTC; CDR3 protein: CASSVALLSAGSGNEQFF; clone size: .; D gene: TRBD2; J gene: TRBJ2-1; V gene: TRBV9
CDR3 DNA: TGTGCCAGCACCACGTCCAGCAGGATGAACACTGAAGCTTTCTTT; CDR3 protein: CASTTSSRMNTEAFF; clone size: once; D gene: .; J gene: TRBJ1-1; V gene: TRBV28
CDR3 DNA: TGTGCCAGCAGTTACTGGGACGGGTACTACAATGAGCAGTTCTTC; CDR3 protein: CASSYWDGYYNEQFF; clone size: .; D gene: .; J gene: TRBJ2-1; V gene: TRBV6-5
CDR3 DNA: TGTGCCAGCAGCAACCATCACGACAGGGTTCGAGCTGAAGCTTTCTTT; CDR3 protein: CASSNHHDRVRAEAFF; clone size: .; D gene: TRBD1; J gene: TRBJ1-1; V gene: TRBV7-2
CDR3 DNA: TGTGCCAGCTCACCACTACCGGGGCTCCAAGAGACCCAGTACTTC; CDR3 protein: CASSPLPGLQETQYF; clone size: .; D gene: .; J gene: TRBJ2-5; V gene: TRBV18
CDR3 DNA: TGTGCCAGCAATGGACAGATTAATGAAAAACTGTTTTTT; CDR3 protein: CASNGQINEKLFF; clone size: .; D gene: .; J gene: TRBJ1-4; V gene: TRBV6-6